The 21 T cell receptor beta chains listed next were all sequenced from one sample in a study of technical replicates of blood from several donors. TCRdb's table, derived via immunoSEQ multiplex PCR, lists solely in-frame clones and lacks some. Of about 75,000 clones listed, around 97% are singletons. The sample taken for sequencing was T cells isolated from PBMCs. These receptors were obtained from a human donor in good health.

The chain uses TRBV29-1 and TRBJ2-1, with D possibly TRBD2 on 5 matching bases. Germline V gives CDR1 SQVTM, CDR2 ANQGSEA. CDR3 length: 10 amino acids. The ends were cut back, 4 bases at V and 9 bases at J, with 7 bases in the middle. The CDR3 is CSVGRGEQFF. The CDR3, as DNA: TGCAGCGTTGGCCGGGGTGAGCAGTTCTTC.

Here the CDR3 reads CASSLGGYTNTGELFF. The CDR3 DNA reads as TGTGCCAGCAGTTTAGGGGGCTACACGAACACCGGGGAGCTGTTTTTT. The chain joins TRBV28 to TRBJ2-2; possible D gene TRBD1, 6 bases. CDR3 size: 16 residues. Germline V gives CDR1 MDHEN, CDR2 SYDVKM. Trimming removed 2 bases at V and 0 bases at J, with 10 bases between.

The chain couples TRBV5-1 to TRBJ2-2; D possibly corresponds to TRBD1 (5 bases). CDR3 length: 14 amino acids. The V gene lost 0 bases and the J gene lost 4 bases, with 7 bases spanning the gap. The germline V gene encodes CDR1 SGHRS and CDR2 YFSETQ. CDR3 nucleotide sequence: TGCGCCAGCAGCTTGGGGCAGGGCACCGGGGAGCTGTTTTTT. This gives the protein CASSLGQGTGELFF.

The chain uses TRBV7-8 and TRBJ2-5; no clear D. The CDR3 totals 15 residues. V was shortened by 1 base and J by 3 bases, with 12 bases between the two germline ends. Looked up from germline, CDR1 is SGHVS and CDR2 is FQNEAQ. CDR3 nucleotide sequence: TGTGCCAGCAGCTTAGGTAGATTGAGGAAAGAGACCCAGTACTTC. This codes for CASSLGRLRKETQYF.

The rearrangement joins TRBV11-3 to TRBJ1-1; 7 positions agree with TRBD1. Germline CDR1 SGHNT, CDR2 YENEEA. The CDR3 length is 14 residues. V lost 6 bases, J lost 0 bases, and 4 bases stayed unmatched. The CDR3: CASSLQGMNTEAFF. CDR3 DNA sequence: TGTGCCAGCAGTTTACAGGGGATGAACACTGAAGCTTTCTTT.

The rearrangement uses TRBV28 and TRBJ1-2, with 9 bases matching TRBD1. This CDR3 spans 20 amino acids. The trim removed 6 bases at V and 4 bases at J, leaving 24 bases unmatched. Per the germline V gene, CDR1 is MDHEN and CDR2 is SYDVKM. This chain's CDR3 is CASSSLVMDRGPLSPYGYTF. CDR3 in DNA: TGTGCCAGCAGCTCCTTGGTGATGGACAGGGGTCCCCTTAGCCCCTATGGCTACACCTTC.

The CDR3 DNA sequence: TGCGCCAGCAGCTTGGGGGAGTCTCAAGAGACCCAGTACTTC. Amino acid sequence: CASSLGESQETQYF. The chain is built from TRBV5-1 and TRBJ2-5; D possibly corresponds to TRBD2 (5 bases). The germline V gene has CDR1 SGHRS and CDR2 YFSETQ. Between the trimmed V and J ends, which lost 0 bases and 2 bases, there was a span of 8 bases. The CDR3 has 14 amino acids.

The rearrangement uses TRBV30 and TRBJ1-1; 7 bases map to TRBD1. The CDR3 loop spans 14 amino acids. J lost 6 bases, V lost 7 bases, and 14 bases had no gene match. Per the germline V gene, CDR1 is GTSNPN and CDR2 is SVGIG (reference sequence). CDR3 sequence reads: CALEVVQGKPEAFF. The CDR3 DNA sequence: TGTGCCTTGGAGGTAGTACAGGGGAAGCCTGAAGCTTTCTTT.

This clone was seen once. The chain is built from TRBV9 and TRBJ2-5, with D tentatively TRBD2 (5 bases). Germline CDR1 and CDR2: SGDLS and YYNGEE. CDR3 length equals 16 residues. V lost 0 bases and J lost 2, with 14 bases in between. This CDR3 reads CASSVGAAARQETQYF. For the CDR3, the DNA is TGTGCCAGCAGCGTAGGAGCAGCGGCGCGGCAAGAGACCCAGTACTTC.

V gene TRBV9 combines with J gene TRBJ1-1; D not resolved. V shed 2 bases and J shed 8 bases, with 16 bases lying between them. CDR1 is SGDLS, CDR2 YYNGEE, per germline. The CDR3 sequence is 14 residues long. CDR3 sequence reads: CASSVHSTPWEAFF. For the CDR3, the DNA is TGTGCCAGCAGCGTCCACAGTACTCCATGGGAAGCTTTCTTT.

The chain couples TRBV5-1 to TRBJ1-2; possible D gene TRBD1, 6 bases. Germline lookup yields CDR1 SGHRS and CDR2 YFSETQ. The CDR3 is 15 amino acids. Trimming stripped 3 bases from V and 4 bases from J, with 16 bases between. CDR3 residues: CASSSSEQGLYGYTF. The CDR3 nucleotides are TGCGCCAGCAGCTCCTCCGAACAGGGTCTCTATGGCTACACCTTC.

J is TRBJ2-4 and V is TRBV27; D is uncertain. Germline-derived CDR1 and CDR2 are MNHEY and SMNVEV (reference sequence). This CDR3 is built from 16 residues. The ends were cut back, 8 bases at V and 4 bases at J, with 21 bases in the middle. This CDR3 reads CASATFTRDTKNIQYF. CDR3 nucleotide sequence: TGTGCCAGCGCTACCTTTACCAGAGACACAAAAAACATTCAGTACTTC.

The CDR3, as DNA: TGTGCCAGCAGTGCCCTCCCGGGGCCCCAGCATTTT. Encoded protein: CASSALPGPQHF. V gene TRBV6-5 combines with J gene TRBJ1-5; D not resolved. The CDR3 is made up of 12 amino acids. Germline-derived CDR1 and CDR2 are MNHEY and SVGAGI. V lost 5 bases and J lost 9, with 11 bases in between.

This clone was detected once. The chain carries TRBV9 and TRBJ1-6; no definite D call. Germline-derived CDR1 and CDR2 are SGDLS and YYNGEE. CDR3 length equals 15 residues. The V end lost 3 bases, the J end lost 9 bases, and 16 bases lay between the germline ends. The CDR3 region is CASSASSPPISPLHF. The CDR3 DNA reads as TGTGCCAGCAGCGCCAGTTCTCCTCCGATTTCACCCCTCCACTTT.

The chain has TRBV29-1 and TRBJ1-1; TRBD1 agrees at 9 bases. With 6 bases clipped from V and 0 bases from J, the junction kept 17 bases outside the gene matches. Per the germline V gene, CDR1 is SQVTM and CDR2 is ANQGSEA. The CDR3 has 18 residues. The DNA for the CDR3 is TGCAGCGTGACGGGGAAACCGGGACAGGGTTCCTTGAACACTGAAGCTTTCTTT. Translated: CSVTGKPGQGSLNTEAFF.

The chain recombines TRBV30 with TRBJ1-5, with D perhaps matching TRBD1 (6 bases). Germline loops: CDR1 GTSNPN, CDR2 SVGIG (reference sequence). The CDR3 consists of 15 residues. Trimming left V 0 bases short and J 1 base short, with 10 bases between. The CDR3 spells CAWSVGQGSNQPQHF. CDR3 bases: TGTGCCTGGAGTGTGGGGCAGGGGAGCAATCAGCCCCAGCATTTT. The full variable domain, its missing parts supplied by reference TRBV30 and TRBJ1-5, is SQTIHQWPATLVQPVGSPLSLECTVEGTSNPNLYWYRQAAGRGLQLLFYSVGIGQISSEVPQNLSASRPQDRQFILSSKKLLLSDSGFYLCAWSVGQGSNQPQHFGDGTRLSIL.

J is TRBJ2-7 and V is TRBV30; D uncertain. The CDR3 spans 12 residues. With 4 bases removed from V and 0 bases from J, the gap between germline ends came to 7 bases. The germline CDR1 and CDR2 sequences are GTSNPN and SVGIG (reference sequence). CDR3 sequence reads: CAWKVGSYEQYF. The DNA of the CDR3 is TGTGCCTGGAAAGTCGGCTCCTACGAGCAGTACTTC.

The J gene is TRBJ1-5, the V gene TRBV28; the D is unclear. V lost 2 bases to trimming and J lost 5 bases, with 10 bases between them. CDR1 and CDR2 (germline): MDHEN, SYDVKM. The CDR3 loop spans 14 amino acids. The CDR3 protein is CASSLQARDQPQHF. CDR3 nucleotide sequence: TGTGCCAGCAGTTTACAGGCCCGCGATCAGCCCCAGCATTTT.

The chain recombines TRBV4-2 with TRBJ1-1, with D possibly TRBD1 on 5 matching bases. The CDR3 totals 16 residues. Germline CDR1 and CDR2: LGHNA and YNFKEQ. V lost 6 bases to trimming and J lost 0 bases, with 17 bases between them. The CDR3 is CASREDSARMNTEAFF. In nucleotides, the CDR3 is TGTGCCAGCAGGGAAGACAGCGCCAGAATGAACACTGAAGCTTTCTTT.

This rearrangement joins TRBV13 to TRBJ2-7, with 10 bases lining up with TRBD1. V shed 6 bases, J shed 6 bases, and the junction held 8 bases outside the gene matches. The CDR3 covers 14 residues. CDR1 is PRHDT and CDR2 is FYEKMQ in the germline V gene (reference sequence). CDR3 amino acids: CASRKTGGSPEQYF. The CDR3 region has the DNA TGTGCCAGCAGAAAGACAGGGGGCTCTCCCGAGCAGTACTTC.

The V gene is TRBV6-1, the J gene TRBJ1-4, with TRBD1 identical over 9 bases. CDR1 is MNHNS and CDR2 is SASEGT in the germline V gene. This CDR3 is 17 amino acids long. Germline trimming cut 4 bases from V and 10 bases from J; bases unmatched to any gene: 16. The CDR3 bases are TGTGCCAGCAGTGTCCTGGGACAGGGACAACTCGGAGTAAAACTGTTTTTT. Translating gives CASSVLGQGQLGVKLFF.